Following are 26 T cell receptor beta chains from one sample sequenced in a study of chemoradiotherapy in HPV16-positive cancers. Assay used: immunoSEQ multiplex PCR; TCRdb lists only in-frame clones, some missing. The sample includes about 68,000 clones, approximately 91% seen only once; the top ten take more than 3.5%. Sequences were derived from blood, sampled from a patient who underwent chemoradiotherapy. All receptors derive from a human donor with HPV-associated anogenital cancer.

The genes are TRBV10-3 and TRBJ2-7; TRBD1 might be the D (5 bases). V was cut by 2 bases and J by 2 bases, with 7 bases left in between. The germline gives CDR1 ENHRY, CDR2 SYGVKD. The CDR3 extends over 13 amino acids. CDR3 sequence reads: CAISEIGAYEQYF. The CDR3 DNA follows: TGTGCCATCAGTGAGATAGGGGCCTACGAGCAGTACTTC.

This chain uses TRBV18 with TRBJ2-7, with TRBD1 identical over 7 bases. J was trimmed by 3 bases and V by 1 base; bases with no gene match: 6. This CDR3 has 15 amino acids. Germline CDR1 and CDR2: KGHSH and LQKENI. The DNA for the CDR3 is TGTGCCAGCTCACCACGGAGAACAGGGGTCTACGAGCAGTACTTC. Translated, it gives CASSPRRTGVYEQYF.

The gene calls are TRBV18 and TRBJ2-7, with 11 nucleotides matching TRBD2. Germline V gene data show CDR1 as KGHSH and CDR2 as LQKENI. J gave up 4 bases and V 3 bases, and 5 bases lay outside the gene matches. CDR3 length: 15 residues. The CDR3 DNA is TGTGCCAGCTCACCCCTAGCGGGAGGAGGTTACGAGCAGTACTTC. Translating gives CASSPLAGGGYEQYF.

CDR3: CASSLKHSYEQYF. The CDR3 DNA follows: TGTGCCAGCAGCTTAAAGCACTCCTACGAGCAGTACTTC. The rearrangement uses TRBV7-2 and TRBJ2-7; D unresolved. V lost 2 bases and J lost 0, with 5 bases in between. Germline V CDR1 and CDR2: SGHTA, FQGNSA. The CDR3 runs to 13 residues.

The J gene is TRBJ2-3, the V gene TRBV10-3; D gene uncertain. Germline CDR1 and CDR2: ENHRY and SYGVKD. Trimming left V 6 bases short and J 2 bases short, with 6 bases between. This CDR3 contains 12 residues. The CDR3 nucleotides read TGTGCCATCAGAGCTAACACAGATACGCAGTATTTT. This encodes CAIRANTDTQYF.

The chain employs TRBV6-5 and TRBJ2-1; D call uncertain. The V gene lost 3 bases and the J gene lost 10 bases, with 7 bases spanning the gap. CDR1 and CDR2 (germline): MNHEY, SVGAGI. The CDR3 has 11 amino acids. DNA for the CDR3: TGTGCCAGCAGTTATTCCGAGGAGCAGTTCTTC. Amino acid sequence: CASSYSEEQFF.

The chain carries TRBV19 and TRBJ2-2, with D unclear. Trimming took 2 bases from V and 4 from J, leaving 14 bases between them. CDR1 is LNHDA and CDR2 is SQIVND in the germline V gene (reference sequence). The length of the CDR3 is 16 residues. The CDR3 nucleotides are TGTGCCAGTAGTATATCGGACCGGGTCCGCACCGGGGAGCTGTTTTTT. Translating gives CASSISDRVRTGELFF.

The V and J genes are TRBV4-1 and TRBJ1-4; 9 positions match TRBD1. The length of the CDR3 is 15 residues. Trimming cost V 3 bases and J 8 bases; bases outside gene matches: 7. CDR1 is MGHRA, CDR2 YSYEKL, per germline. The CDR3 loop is CASSQVQGAREKLFF. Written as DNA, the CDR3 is TGCGCCAGCAGCCAGGTACAGGGGGCGCGGGAAAAACTGTTTTTT.

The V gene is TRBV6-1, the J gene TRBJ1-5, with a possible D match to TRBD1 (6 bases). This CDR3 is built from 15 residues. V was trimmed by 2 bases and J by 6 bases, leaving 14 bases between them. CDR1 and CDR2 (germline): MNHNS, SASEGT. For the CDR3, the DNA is TGTGCCAGCAGTGAATGGGGGGCCCCAGGTCAGCCCCAGCATTTT. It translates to CASSEWGAPGQPQHF.

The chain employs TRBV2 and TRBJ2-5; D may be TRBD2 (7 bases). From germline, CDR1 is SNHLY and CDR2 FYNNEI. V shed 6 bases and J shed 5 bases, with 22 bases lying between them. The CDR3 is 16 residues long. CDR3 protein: CASSGTPGLSSETQYF. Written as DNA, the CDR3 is TGTGCCAGCAGCGGGACACCGGGACTATCCTCGGAGACCCAGTACTTC.

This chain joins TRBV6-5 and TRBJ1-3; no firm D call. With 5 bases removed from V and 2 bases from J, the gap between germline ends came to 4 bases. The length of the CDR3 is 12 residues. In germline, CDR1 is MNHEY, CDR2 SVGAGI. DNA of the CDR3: TGTGCCAGCAGTGACGCTGGAAACACCATATATTTT. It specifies CASSDAGNTIYF.

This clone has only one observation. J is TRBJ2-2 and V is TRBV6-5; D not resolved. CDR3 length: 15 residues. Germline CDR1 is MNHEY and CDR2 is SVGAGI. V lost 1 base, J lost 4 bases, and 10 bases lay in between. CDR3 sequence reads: CASSYFGRATGELFF. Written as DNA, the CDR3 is TGTGCCAGCAGTTACTTTGGACGGGCCACCGGGGAGCTGTTTTTT.

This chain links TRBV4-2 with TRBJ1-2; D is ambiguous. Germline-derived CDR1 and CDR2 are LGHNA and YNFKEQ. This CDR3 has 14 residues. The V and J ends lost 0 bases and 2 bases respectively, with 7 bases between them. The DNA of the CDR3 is TGTGCCAGCAGCCAAGAACTCGACAACTATGGCTACACCTTC. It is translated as CASSQELDNYGYTF.

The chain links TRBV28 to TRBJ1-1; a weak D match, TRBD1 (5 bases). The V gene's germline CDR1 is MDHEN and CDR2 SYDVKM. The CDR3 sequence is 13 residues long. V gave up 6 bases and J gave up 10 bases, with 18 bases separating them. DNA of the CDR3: TGTGCCAGCAGCAAATATCCCCAGGGAACAGCTTTCTTT. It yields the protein CASSKYPQGTAFF.

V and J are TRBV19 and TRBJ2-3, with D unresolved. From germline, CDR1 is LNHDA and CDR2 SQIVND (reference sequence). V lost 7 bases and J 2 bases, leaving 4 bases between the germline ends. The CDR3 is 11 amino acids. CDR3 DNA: TGTGCCAGTACTAACACAGATACGCAGTATTTT. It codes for CASTNTDTQYF.

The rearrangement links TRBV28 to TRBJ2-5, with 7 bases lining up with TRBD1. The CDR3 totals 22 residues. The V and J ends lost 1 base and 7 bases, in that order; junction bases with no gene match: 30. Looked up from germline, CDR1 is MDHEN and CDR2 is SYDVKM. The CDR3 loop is CASSLFFSASPTGEISRGTQYF. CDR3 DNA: TGTGCCAGCAGTTTATTCTTCTCCGCCTCACCTACAGGGGAAATTTCAAGAGGGACCCAGTACTTC.

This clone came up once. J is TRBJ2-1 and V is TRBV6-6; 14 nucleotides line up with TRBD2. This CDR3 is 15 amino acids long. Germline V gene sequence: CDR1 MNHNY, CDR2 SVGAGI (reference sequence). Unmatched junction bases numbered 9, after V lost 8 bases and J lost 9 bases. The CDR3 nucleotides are TGTGCCAGCCTGGGACTAGCGGGAGTGGGGGGTGAGCAGTTCTTC. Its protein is CASLGLAGVGGEQFF.

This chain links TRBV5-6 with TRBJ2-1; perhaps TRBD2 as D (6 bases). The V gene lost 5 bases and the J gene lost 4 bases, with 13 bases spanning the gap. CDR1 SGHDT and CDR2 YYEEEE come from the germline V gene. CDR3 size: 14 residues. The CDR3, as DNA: TGTGCCAGCAGTTTACGGGGGATTTACAATGAGCAGTTCTTC. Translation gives CASSLRGIYNEQFF.

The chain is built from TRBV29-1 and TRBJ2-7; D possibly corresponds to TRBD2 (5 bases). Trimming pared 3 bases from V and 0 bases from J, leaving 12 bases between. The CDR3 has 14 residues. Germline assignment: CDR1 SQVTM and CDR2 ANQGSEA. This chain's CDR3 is CSVDTGLGSYEQYF. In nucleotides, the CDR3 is TGCAGCGTTGATACGGGGTTGGGCTCCTACGAGCAGTACTTC.

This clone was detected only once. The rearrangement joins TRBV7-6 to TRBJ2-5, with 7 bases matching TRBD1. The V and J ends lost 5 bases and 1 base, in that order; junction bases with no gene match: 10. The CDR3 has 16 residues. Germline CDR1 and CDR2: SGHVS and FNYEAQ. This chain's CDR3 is CASSRSGTELQETQYF. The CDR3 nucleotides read TGTGCCAGCAGCCGCTCCGGGACAGAACTCCAAGAGACCCAGTACTTC.

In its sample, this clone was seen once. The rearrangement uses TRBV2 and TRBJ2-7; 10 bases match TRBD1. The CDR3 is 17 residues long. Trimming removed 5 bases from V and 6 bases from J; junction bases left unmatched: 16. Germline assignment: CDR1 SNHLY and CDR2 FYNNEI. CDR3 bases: TGTGCCAGCAGTACCACTCAGGGGACAGGGGAGGACGGCGAGCAGTACTTC. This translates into CASSTTQGTGEDGEQYF.

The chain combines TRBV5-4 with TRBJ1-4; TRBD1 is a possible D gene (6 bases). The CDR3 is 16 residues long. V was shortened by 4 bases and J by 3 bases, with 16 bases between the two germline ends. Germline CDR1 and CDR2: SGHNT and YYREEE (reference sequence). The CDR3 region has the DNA TGTGCCAGCAGCCCAAGTACAGGGTCGTCTAATGAAAAACTGTTTTTT. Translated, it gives CASSPSTGSSNEKLFF.

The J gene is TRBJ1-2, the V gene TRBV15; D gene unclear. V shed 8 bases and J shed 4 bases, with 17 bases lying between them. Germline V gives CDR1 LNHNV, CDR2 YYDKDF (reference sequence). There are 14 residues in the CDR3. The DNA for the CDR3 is TGTGCCACCGCACTGAGTGACATCCTCTATGGCTACACCTTC. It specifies CATALSDILYGYTF.

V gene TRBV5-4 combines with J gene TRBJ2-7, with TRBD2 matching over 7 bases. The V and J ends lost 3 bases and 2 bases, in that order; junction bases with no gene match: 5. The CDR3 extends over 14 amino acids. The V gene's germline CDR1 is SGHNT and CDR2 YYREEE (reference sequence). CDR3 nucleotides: TGTGCCAGCAGCTCAGCGGGACTCCCCTACGAGCAGTACTTC. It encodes CASSSAGLPYEQYF.

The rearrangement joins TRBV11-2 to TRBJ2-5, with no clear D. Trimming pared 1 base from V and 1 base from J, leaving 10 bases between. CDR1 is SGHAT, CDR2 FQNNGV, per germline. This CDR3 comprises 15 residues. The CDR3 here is CASSLGHPRQETQYF. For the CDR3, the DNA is TGTGCCAGCAGCTTAGGGCACCCACGCCAAGAGACCCAGTACTTC.

The CDR3 protein is CATKMDGDTEAFF. CDR3 DNA: TGTGCCACCAAGATGGACGGTGACACTGAAGCTTTCTTT. V is TRBV10-3 and J is TRBJ1-1; D not certain. With 10 bases removed from V and 3 bases from J, the gap between germline ends came to 15 bases. The length of the CDR3 is 13 residues. Looked up from germline, CDR1 is ENHRY and CDR2 is SYGVKD.